The 27 T cell receptor beta chains below come from one sample, sequenced in a study of post-analysis software for immune sequencing data (dated by TCRdb to between 2015 and 2017). The investigation overall reported the following: Patients showed significantly higher frequencies than controls for five TRBV segments, among them TRBV5-6, TRBV5-1 and TRBV20-1.

To prepare the library, PCR was applied. Instrument used: Illumina HiSeq 2500. Unique molecular identifiers were incorporated into TCR beta cDNA libraries to reduce PCR and sequencing biases. TCRdb trimmed public reads at Q25 via fastp, called clones via MiXCR and kept in-frame beta chains. For every CDR3 protein sequence, its rows merge into one entry that carries the most common genes and DNA. The table for this sample lists approximately 570,000 distinct CDR3 sequences; roughly 40% of them were counted only once. More than 1.5% of the sample is taken by the ten largest. No antigens are known for them. Sequencing input: blood. Receptors originate from a girl aged 10-17 years with multiple sclerosis.

Concerning this clonotype: A read error may account for a junction end that differs from germline. V and J are TRBV4-1 and TRBJ1-5, with TRBD1 matching over 11 bases. The CDR3 extends over 16 amino acids. The germline CDR1 and CDR2 sequences are MGHRA and YSYEKL. The CDR3 sequence is CAGSRGDRGSYQPQHF. For the CDR3, the DNA is TGCGCCGGCAGCCGAGGGGACAGGGGGTCTTACCAGCCCCAGCATTTT.

This clonotype was observed a few times. The V call is TRBV7-9, the J call TRBJ1-2; weak D call: TRBD1 (6 bases). The V and J ends lost 3 bases and 3 bases respectively, with 8 bases between them. This CDR3 is built from 13 residues. Germline V lookup: CDR1 SEHNR, CDR2 FQNEAQ (reference sequence). DNA for the CDR3: TGTGCCAGCAGCTTCAACAGGGACTATGGCTACACCTTC. Protein: CASSFNRDYGYTF.

This chain uses TRBV7-2 with TRBJ2-1, with TRBD2 matching 10 bases. Germline V CDR1 and CDR2: SGHTA, FQGNSA. This CDR3 region has 16 residues. J gave up 5 bases and V 1 base, and 5 bases lay outside the gene matches. The CDR3 loop reads CASSLGPSGGDNEQFF. In DNA form, the CDR3 reads TGTGCCAGCAGCTTAGGTCCTAGCGGGGGTGACAATGAGCAGTTCTTC.

The chain uses TRBV6-5 and TRBJ2-1, with D possibly being TRBD2 (5 bases). Germline V gives CDR1 MNHEY, CDR2 SVGAGI. This CDR3 has 13 amino acids. The V and J ends lost 6 bases and 2 bases respectively, with 8 bases between them. The CDR3 protein is CASRDWTYNEQFF. Written as DNA, the CDR3 is TGTGCCAGCAGGGACTGGACCTACAATGAGCAGTTCTTC.

This clonotype was seen a handful of times. V and J are TRBV7-8 and TRBJ1-2; D gene uncertain. Germline lookup yields CDR1 SGHVS and CDR2 FQNEAQ. The CDR3 runs 13 residues. Trimming removed 5 bases at V and 8 bases at J, with 15 bases between. CDR3 region: CASSPLTGLGYTF. CDR3 bases: TGTGCCAGCAGCCCCCTTACGGGCTTAGGCTACACCTTC.

The gene calls are TRBV6-1 and TRBJ2-2, with D tentatively TRBD1 or TRBD2 (5 bases each). There are 16 residues in the CDR3. V was pared by 6 bases and J by 7 bases, with 21 bases between. CDR1 and CDR2 from the germline V gene are MNHNS and SASEGT. The CDR3 protein is CASRETWGLDGGELFF. CDR3 in DNA: TGTGCCAGCAGGGAAACATGGGGGTTAGACGGCGGGGAGCTGTTTTTT.

The rearrangement links TRBV9 to TRBJ2-1, with 9 bases lining up with TRBD2. CDR1 and CDR2 (germline): SGDLS, YYNGEE. The CDR3 is 18 amino acids. Trimming took 3 bases from V and 3 from J; bases not matched to a gene: 13. The CDR3 is CASSATPLGREGYNEQFF. CDR3 sequence (DNA): TGTGCCAGCAGCGCCACCCCCCTTGGGCGGGAGGGCTACAATGAGCAGTTCTTC. The full variable domain, completed using reference TRBV9 and TRBJ2-1, is DSGVTQTPKHLITATGQRVTLRCSPRSGDLSVYWYQQSLDQGLQFLIQYYNGEERAKGNILERFSAQQFPDLHSELNLSSLELGDSALYFCASSATPLGREGYNEQFFGPGTRLTVL.

This clonotype appeared many times. The J gene is TRBJ1-4, the V gene TRBV7-2, with D maybe TRBD1 (6 bases). This CDR3 has 14 amino acids. Germline V gene data show CDR1 as SGHTA and CDR2 as FQGNSA. Trimming took off 5 bases at V and 5 bases at J, with 12 bases between the two ends. CDR3 sequence (DNA): TGTGCCAGCAGCCAGGACAGCAGAAATGAAAAACTGTTTTTT. It encodes CASSQDSRNEKLFF.

The chain couples TRBV4-2 to TRBJ2-1; 14 bases map to TRBD2. With 4 bases clipped from V and 8 bases from J, the junction kept 7 bases outside the gene matches. Germline assignment: CDR1 LGHNA and CDR2 YNFKEQ. The CDR3 contains 16 residues. Written as DNA, the CDR3 is TGTGCCAGCAGCCGGGCGGGACTAGCGGGAGAGGATGAGCAGTTCTTC. Its protein product is CASSRAGLAGEDEQFF.

The V and J genes are TRBV30 and TRBJ2-3; TRBD1 agrees at 9 bases. CDR1 and CDR2 (germline): GTSNPN, SVGIG (reference sequence). The V segment lost 1 base and the J segment 3 bases; nucleotides outside the gene matches: 2. CDR3 size: 14 residues. The CDR3 here is CAWSGDRETDTQYF. Here the CDR3 DNA reads TGTGCCTGGAGTGGGGACAGGGAAACAGATACGCAGTATTTT. Together with reference TRBV30 and TRBJ2-3, the CDR3 gives the full variable domain: SQTIHQWPATLVQPVGSPLSLECTVEGTSNPNLYWYRQAAGRGLQLLFYSVGIGQISSEVPQNLSASRPQDRQFILSSKKLLLSDSGFYLCAWSGDRETDTQYFGPGTRLTVL.

This clonotype was seen once. The chain couples TRBV7-6 to TRBJ1-6, with D hard to call. Germline assignment: CDR1 SGHVS and CDR2 FNYEAQ. Between the trimmed V and J ends, which lost 5 bases and 0 bases, there was a span of 14 bases. CDR3 length: 17 amino acids. The CDR3 DNA sequence: TGTGCCAGCAGCCTCCGGCTGAGATCCTCCTATAATTCACCCCTCCACTTT. Its protein is CASSLRLRSSYNSPLHF.

This clonotype has just a few counts. The chain links TRBV4-1 to TRBJ2-7; D gene unclear. The CDR3 covers 11 residues. Germline assignment: CDR1 MGHRA and CDR2 YSYEKL. V shed 7 bases and J shed 5 bases, with 9 bases lying between them. In DNA form, the CDR3 reads TGCGCCAGCATTGTCATACACGAGCAGTACTTC. This gives the protein CASIVIHEQYF.

This clonotype turned up a few times. The rearrangement uses TRBV5-1 and TRBJ2-7; 7 nucleotides line up with TRBD2. With the DNA end fitting TRBJ2-5 better, the J assignment may be wrong. The CDR3 loop spans 17 amino acids. Germline loops: CDR1 SGHRS, CDR2 YFSETQ. The CDR3 is CASSLGPNVGEGETQYF. For the CDR3, the DNA is TGCGCCAGCAGCTTGGGCCCCAATGTCGGGGAGGGGGAGACCCAGTACTTC.

In this sample, this clonotype turned up a few times. The chain has TRBV7-8 and TRBJ2-1; TRBD2 matches 7 bases. CDR1 and CDR2 from the germline V gene are SGHVS and FQNEAQ. The ends lost 4 bases at V and 0 bases at J; junction bases unmatched: 6. The CDR3 loop spans 16 amino acids. DNA of the CDR3: TGTGCCAGCAGCTCGCTGACTAGCCACTCCTACAATGAGCAGTTCTTC. This codes for CASSSLTSHSYNEQFF.

This clonotype was picked up a small number of times. The V gene is TRBV24-1, the J gene TRBJ2-6; D not resolved. The length of the CDR3 is 16 residues. Per the germline V gene, CDR1 is KGHDR and CDR2 is SFDVKD. V was shortened by 4 bases and J by 0 bases, with 9 bases between the two germline ends. CDR3 loop: CATSDTYSSGANVLTF. CDR3 DNA: TGTGCCACCAGTGACACCTACTCCTCTGGGGCCAACGTCCTGACTTTC.

Only a few counts were recorded for this clonotype. The chain has TRBV4-1 and TRBJ2-3, with 8 bases fitting TRBD2. Germline V CDR1 and CDR2: MGHRA, YSYEKL. V shed 1 base, J shed 7 bases, and the junction held 7 bases outside the gene matches. The CDR3 extends over 15 amino acids. CDR3 sequence reads: CASSQVSASGYTQYF. The CDR3, as DNA: TGCGCCAGCAGCCAAGTTTCCGCTAGCGGGTATACGCAGTATTTT.

This clonotype has more than one count but fewer than ten. The V gene is TRBV12-3 or TRBV12-4, the J gene TRBJ2-7; D may be TRBD1 or TRBD2 (5 bases each). The end of the DNA fits TRBJ2-5 better, so the J call may be wrong. The CDR3 sequence is 13 residues long. The CDR3 reads CASRWDGQETQYF. DNA for the CDR3: TGTGCCAGCAGATGGGACGGCCAAGAGACCCAGTACTTC.

As for this clonotype: A read error is likely, as this CDR3 ends without the conserved phenylalanine or tryptophan. The chain uses TRBV30 and TRBJ2-1, with 9 bases matching TRBD1. Germline V gene lookup returns CDR1 GTSNPN and CDR2 SVGIG (reference sequence). This CDR3 is built from 14 residues. Trimming removed 5 bases from V and 0 bases from J; junction bases left unmatched: 2. The DNA of the CDR3 is TGTGCCTGGGACAGGGGGAGCTCCTACAATGAGCAGTTCGTC. Translation: CAWDRGSSYNEQFV.

This clonotype was picked up a small number of times. The V gene is TRBV6-6, the J gene TRBJ1-5; no firm D call. The V gene lost 0 bases and the J gene lost 1 base, with 7 bases spanning the gap. This CDR3 is built from 15 residues. Germline-derived CDR1 and CDR2 are MNHNY and SVGAGI (reference sequence). The CDR3 coding sequence is TGTGCCAGCAGTTACTCTAGGCTCAGCAATCAGCCCCAGCATTTT. This translates into CASSYSRLSNQPQHF.

This chain connects TRBV6-6 to TRBJ1-2, with TRBD1 matching over 7 bases. Looked up from germline, CDR1 is MNHNY and CDR2 is SVGAGI (reference sequence). CDR3 length: 14 residues. With V trimmed by 5 bases and J by 2 bases, 5 bases remained unmatched. This CDR3 is CASSPQDRNYGYTF. The CDR3 nucleotides are TGTGCCAGCAGTCCCCAGGACAGGAACTATGGCTACACCTTC.

Notes on this clonotype: This may be a read error: a much more frequent sequence differs by one nucleotide. The chain combines TRBV27 with TRBJ2-7; 7 positions match TRBD1. The germline V gene encodes CDR1 MNHEY and CDR2 SMNVEV (reference sequence). With V trimmed by 6 bases and J by 2 bases, 4 bases remained unmatched. CDR3 length: 13 residues. CDR3 nucleotides: TGTGCCAGCAGAACGACAGGGCCCTACGAGCAGTACTTC. Protein sequence: CASRTTGPYEQYF.

Here the CDR3 reads CASSQQGTEAFF. The CDR3 DNA reads as TGCGCCAGCAGCCAACAAGGAACTGAAGCTTTCTTT. V usage is TRBV4-1 and J usage is TRBJ1-1; D is undetermined. Germline values: CDR1 MGHRA, CDR2 YSYEKL. V was trimmed by 2 bases and J by 5 bases, leaving 6 bases between them. The CDR3 totals 12 residues.

The chain uses TRBV7-8 and TRBJ2-1, with D perhaps matching TRBD1 (6 bases). The CDR3 is 15 amino acids. Germline V CDR1 and CDR2: SGHVS, FQNEAQ. Trimming took off 0 bases at V and 7 bases at J, with 13 bases between the two ends. CDR3 region: CASSLAQGRVNEQFF. The CDR3 bases are TGTGCCAGCAGCTTAGCGCAGGGGCGCGTGAATGAGCAGTTCTTC.

This chain connects TRBV5-8 to TRBJ2-1; 7 nucleotides agree with TRBD1. The CDR3 has 13 residues. Losses at the gene ends were 0 bases for V and 9 bases for J; bases not matched to a gene: 3. In germline, CDR1 is SGHTS, CDR2 YDEGEE. CDR3 in amino acids: CASSLDRGSEQFF. The CDR3 nucleotides read TGTGCCAGCAGCTTGGACAGGGGCAGTGAGCAGTTCTTC.

The chain joins TRBV12-3 or TRBV12-4 to TRBJ2-5; possible D gene TRBD2, 6 bases. The CDR3 contains 14 residues. V lost 4 bases and J lost 2, with 11 bases in between. The CDR3 spells CASSSSGVQETQYF. DNA of the CDR3: TGTGCCAGCAGTTCCTCGGGGGTGCAAGAGACCCAGTACTTC.

This chain connects TRBV6-6 to TRBJ2-3; 8 positions agree with TRBD2. CDR3 length: 15 residues. The junction had 11 bases not matched to a gene; V was cut back by 5 bases and J by 7 bases. Germline values: CDR1 MNHNY, CDR2 SVGAGI (reference sequence). CDR3 loop: CASSREGPLLHTQYF. CDR3 in DNA: TGTGCCAGCAGTCGGGAGGGACCCTTACTTCATACGCAGTATTTT.

This clonotype was observed a few times. The rearrangement links TRBV11-2 to TRBJ2-1; D is possibly TRBD2 (6 bases). The CDR3 contains 16 residues. Trimming left V 5 bases short and J 4 bases short, with 18 bases between. The germline gives CDR1 SGHAT, CDR2 FQNNGV. The CDR3 coding sequence is TGTGCCAGCAGCCCAGACCGGGCCGGGGGTTACAATGAGCAGTTCTTC. Amino acid sequence: CASSPDRAGGYNEQFF.